The entry below gives a single TCR beta chain sequence along with its context. The germline V gene encodes CDR1 SGHVS and CDR2 FQNEAQ. The CDR3 is 16 residues long. The J segment lost 3 bases and the V segment lost 0 bases, leaving 7 bases of the junction unmatched. These data originate in a study of OX40 agonist ivuxolimab in advanced cancers. In the study overall: Having had anti-PD-1, anti-PD-L1 or anti-CTLA-4 therapy before was allowed, and about 40% had some.

This table comes from immunoSEQ multiplex PCR, and its TCRdb copy is limited to in-frame clones, with some not included. The sample has some 70,000 clones; about 87% are singletons. Collection of blood occurred at baseline, at cycle 4 day 1, and at cycle 7 day 1. The input for sequencing was CD4+ or CD8+ T cells sorted from blood, taken in a trial of the OX40 agonist ivuxolimab. The rearrangement uses TRBV7-8 and TRBJ2-7; 8 nucleotides match TRBD2. This receptor was obtained from an adult with an advanced solid tumor such as melanoma, head and neck, liver or kidney cancer. The CDR3 is CASSLAAGGPNYEQYF. As DNA, the CDR3 is TGTGCCAGCAGCTTAGCCGCGGGAGGCCCTAACTACGAGCAGTACTTC. Together with reference TRBV7-8 and TRBJ2-7, the CDR3 gives the full variable domain: GAGVSQSPRYKVAKRGQDVALRCDPISGHVSLFWYQQALGQGPEFLTYFQNEAQLDKSGLPSDRFFAERPEGSVSTLKIQRTQQEDSAVYLCASSLAAGGPNYEQYFGPGTRLTVT.